The clone carrying this T cell receptor beta chain has just a few counts. Its antigen is unidentified. After constant-region reverse-primer amplification, full-length variable regions underwent semi-nested PCR with Nested Universal Primer A. Via MiXCR, TCRdb re-called the 5' RACE reads, giving one row per CDR3 protein. The repertoire holds 25,000 to 40,000 distinct CDR3 sequences, with less than 25% as singletons. V was pared by 1 base and J by 6 bases, with 6 bases between. The CDR3 extends over 13 amino acids. The germline gives CDR1 SEHNR, CDR2 FQNEAQ (reference sequence). Findings and limits, study-wide: The TCR gene usage of tumor memory CD4+ T cells clustered together with blood and lymph node memory CD4+ cells and with lymph node naive CD4+ cells. The larger-cohort validation was restricted to a single TCR beta V-J rearrangement rather than whole repertoires. Tumor-infiltrating Treg TCR alpha and beta sequences overlapped most with tumor naive CD4+ T cells, then blood naive.

Specimen: memory CD4+ T cells sorted from blood. The subset is: memory CD4+ T cells, CD4+CD45RO+CD25-. The chain carries TRBV7-9 and TRBJ2-2, with no clear D. The sequence came from a female donor with breast cancer. The CDR3 protein is CASSLGGSGELFF. Written as DNA, the CDR3 is TGTGCCAGCAGCTTAGGAGGTTCCGGGGAGCTGTTTTTT. The full variable domain, completed using reference TRBV7-9 and TRBJ2-2, is DTGVSQNPRHKITKRGQNVTFRCDPISEHNRLYWYRQTLGQGPEFLTYFQNEAQLEKSRLLSDRFSAERPKGSFSTLEIQRTEQGDSAMYLCASSLGGSGELFFGEGSRLTVL.